The entry below gives a single T cell receptor beta chain sequence along with its context. What this receptor recognizes is not known. Per-base quality was not reported, and no clone a single base away is much larger than it. Reading the label with the study, this specimen's time point is: about 28 days (+/-7) after the second vaccine dose. The treatment or condition label of this sample denotes: meningococcal conjugate vaccine given as trial control. Samples from vaccinated people were obtained from the UK trials COV001 and COV002, which included a single-blind randomized controlled phase 2/3 trial of AZD1222 (ChAdOx1 nCoV-19) in healthy adults. Trial participant PBMC samples were collected at day 0 and day 28 after the second dose for TCRbeta chain sequencing. The CDR3 regions of human TCRbeta chains were subjected to immunosequencing. The original pipeline was this. TCRs in the repertoires were matched against a reference library of SARS-CoV-2-specific TCRs that had been generated with the MIRA antigen-specificity platform. Breadth meant the fraction of unique TCRs that were SARS-CoV-2-associated, whereas depth meant the fraction of total T cells that were SARS-CoV-2-associated. Using the MIRA data, each spike-specific TCR was mapped to the spike region that the TCR reacts to and placed in a CD4 or CD8 class. Log10-transformed breadth and depth values were compared by one-way ANOVA with Sidak's multiple comparisons tests. TCRdb's version of the immuneACCESS table is confined to in-frame rearrangements and falls short of the full clone set. An unresolved V gene accounts for under half of the shortfall where checked; the remainder is of unknown origin. V, J and clone size were drawn from that table, and D and trimming were deduced from the DNA. The sample yields some 120,000 clones; around 90% were counted once. Of the sample, 4% to 4.5% is held by the ten largest clones.

This entry belongs to a study of T cell responses to AZD1222 COVID-19 vaccine (dated by TCRdb to the early 2020s). In terms of the full investigation: A total of just over 230 trial participants underwent TCR sequencing, of whom about 200 received two doses of AZD1222 and about 26 received two doses of the MenACWY control vaccine. Trial participants were enrolled by age into subgroups of 18-55, 56-69 and 70-plus years, and around 150, 28 and 57 TCR-sequenced participants, respectively, were included in these subgroups.

The CDR3, from cysteine to phenylalanine, totals 17 residues. Only the CDR3 portion is preserved as DNA: 51 bases, with reading frame beginning at the first base. Cut back by 0 bases and 2 bases, the V and J ends lie 15 bases apart. The germline V gene supplies CDR1 SNHLY and CDR2 FYNNEI. Findings and caveats that apply to the study as a whole: Participants were mostly white British and included more females than males, and it was suggested by the authors that clonal diversity may have been underestimated. Because no samples from the day 14 peak response were available, repertoires could be characterized only after the peak T cell response. The 56-69-year group was small, and its depth increase did not reach significance, likely because of low power. After two AZD1222 doses, spike-specific TCR breadth and depth were significantly higher than at day 0 and than in MenACWY recipients. The whole spike protein was spanned by vaccine-associated CD4 TCRs, and dominant responses were seen in regions 160-218 and 743-854. Epitopes outside the regions mutated in the B.1.351 and B.1.1.7 variants were reportedly recognized by nearly half of the unique spike-specific TCRs. Only five to seven AZD1222 recipients were SARS-CoV-2 seropositive at baseline, limiting conclusions about previously exposed vaccinees.

The rearrangement combines TRBV2 with TRBJ2-3; a weak D assignment points to TRBD2 (5 bases agree). This TCR came from an adult who received the MenACWY meningococcal vaccine as a control. The specimen comprised peripheral blood, sampled 28 days after the second dose of the MenACWY control vaccine. CDR3 protein: CASSEALLATFTDTQYF. The bases read TGTGCCAGCAGTGAAGCGCTGCTAGCCACCTTCACAGATACGCAGTATTTT.